This TCR beta chain comes out of a study of human T cells and chemical hapten exposure. Study information: Diphenylcyclopropenone, dosed weekly to the scalp, was given to patients throughout the roughly 25-week study. Read at 6 days, the patch tests placed 0.01% DPC on the upper back.

This CDR3 is built from 13 residues. Germline lookup yields CDR1 SGHTA and CDR2 FQGNSA. The V and J ends lost 5 bases and 6 bases respectively, with 12 bases between them. The time point denotes: pre-sensitization, week 0. Treatment denoted: therapeutic diphenylcyclopropenone sensitization with weekly scalp DPC. Ahead of applying each patch test, blood was sampled. Extraction yielded total RNA from whole blood (unfractionated). One entry per CDR3 protein results from TCRdb running MiXCR on the RACE reads. Of 95,000 to 150,000 distinct CDR3 sequences listed, around an eighth were seen once; the top ten hold about 3%.

Material: whole blood, obtained in connection with sensitization to the hapten diphenylcyclopropenone (DPC). The clonotype originates from a woman younger than 30 with alopecia areata. Some clones in this sample may be carry-over from other donors' samples. This chain joins TRBV7-2 and TRBJ2-3, with a tentative D call TRBD2 (5 bases). CDR3 DNA sequence: TGTGCCAGCAGCCGAGGACTGGCTGATACGCAGTATTTT. Its protein product is CASSRGLADTQYF.